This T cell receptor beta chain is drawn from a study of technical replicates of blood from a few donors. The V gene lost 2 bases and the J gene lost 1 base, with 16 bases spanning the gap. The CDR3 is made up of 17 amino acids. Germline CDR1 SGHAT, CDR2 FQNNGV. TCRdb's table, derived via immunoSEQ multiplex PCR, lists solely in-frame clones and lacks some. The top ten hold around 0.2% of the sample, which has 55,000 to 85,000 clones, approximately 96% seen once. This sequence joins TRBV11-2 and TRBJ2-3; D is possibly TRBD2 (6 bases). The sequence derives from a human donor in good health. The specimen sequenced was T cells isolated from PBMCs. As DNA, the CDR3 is TGTGCCAGCAGCTTATATAGAGACGCTAGCGGCACAGATACGCAGTATTTT. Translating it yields CASSLYRDASGTDTQYF.